This section outlines one T cell receptor (beta chain) sequence together with its context. Libraries were prepared by immunoSEQ multiplex PCR; TCRdb keeps only in-frame clonotypes and omits some of them. The repertoire holds some 38,000 clones, with roughly 91% as singletons. CDR3 length equals 14 residues. Trimming removed 4 bases from V and 9 bases from J, with 17 bases in between. CDR1 and CDR2 (germline): SGHDT, YYEEEE. The sample belongs to a study of T cell changes during pregnancy in multiple sclerosis. The J gene is TRBJ1-5, the V gene TRBV5-6; D possibly corresponds to TRBD1 (5 bases). The sequences come from CD8+ T cells from peripheral blood mononuclear cells, collected in the third trimester of pregnancy. This receptor was taken from a female donor with multiple sclerosis, enrolled in a pregnancy study. In nucleotides, the CDR3 is TGTGCCAGCAGCCGGGGGGGGTGGGCTGGGCCCCAGCATTTT. It is translated as CASSRGGWAGPQHF.